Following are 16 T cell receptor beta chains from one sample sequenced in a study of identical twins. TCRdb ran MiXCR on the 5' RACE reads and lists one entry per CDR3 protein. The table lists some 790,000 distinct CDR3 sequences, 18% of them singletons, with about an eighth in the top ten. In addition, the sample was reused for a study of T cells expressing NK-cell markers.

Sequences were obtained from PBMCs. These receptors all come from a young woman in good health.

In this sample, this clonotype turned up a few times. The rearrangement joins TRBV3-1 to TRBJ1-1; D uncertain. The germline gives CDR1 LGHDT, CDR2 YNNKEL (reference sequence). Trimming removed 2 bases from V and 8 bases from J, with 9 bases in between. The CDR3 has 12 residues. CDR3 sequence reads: CASSQSSREAFF. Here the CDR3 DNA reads TGTGCCAGCAGCCAATCTAGCAGGGAAGCTTTCTTT.

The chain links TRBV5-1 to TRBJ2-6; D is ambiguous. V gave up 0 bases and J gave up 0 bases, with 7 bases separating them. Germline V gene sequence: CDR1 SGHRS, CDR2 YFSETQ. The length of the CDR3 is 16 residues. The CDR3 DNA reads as TGCGCCAGCAGCTTGGAGCGTAGCTCTGGGGCCAACGTCCTGACTTTC. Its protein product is CASSLERSSGANVLTF.

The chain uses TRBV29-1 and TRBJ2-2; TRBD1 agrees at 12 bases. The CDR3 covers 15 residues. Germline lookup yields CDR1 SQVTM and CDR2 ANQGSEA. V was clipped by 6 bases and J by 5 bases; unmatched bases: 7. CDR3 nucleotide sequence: TGCAGCGTCGATCCGGGACAGGGGGCGACCGGGGAGCTGTTTTTT. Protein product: CSVDPGQGATGELFF.

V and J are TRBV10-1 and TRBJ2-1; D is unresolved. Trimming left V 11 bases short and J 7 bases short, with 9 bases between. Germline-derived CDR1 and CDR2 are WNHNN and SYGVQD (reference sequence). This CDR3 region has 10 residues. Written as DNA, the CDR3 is TGCGCCCTTTGGTGGAATGAGCAGTTCTTC. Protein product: CALWWNEQFF.

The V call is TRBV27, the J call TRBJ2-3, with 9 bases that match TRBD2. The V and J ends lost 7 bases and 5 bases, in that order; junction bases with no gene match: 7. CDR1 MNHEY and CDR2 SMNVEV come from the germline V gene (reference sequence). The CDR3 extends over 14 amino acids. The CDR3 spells CASTPREGRDTQYF. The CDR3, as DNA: TGTGCCAGCACCCCGCGGGAGGGCCGAGATACGCAGTATTTT.

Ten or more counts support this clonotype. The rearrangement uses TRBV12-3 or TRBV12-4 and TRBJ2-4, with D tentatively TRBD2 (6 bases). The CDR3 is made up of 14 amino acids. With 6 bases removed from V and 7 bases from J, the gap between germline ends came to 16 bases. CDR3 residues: CASSPTGVWNIQYF. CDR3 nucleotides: TGTGCCAGCAGCCCTACGGGGGTCTGGAACATTCAGTACTTC.

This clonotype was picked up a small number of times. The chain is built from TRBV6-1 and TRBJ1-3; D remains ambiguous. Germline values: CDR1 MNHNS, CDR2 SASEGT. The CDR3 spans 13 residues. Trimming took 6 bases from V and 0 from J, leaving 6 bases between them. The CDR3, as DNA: TGTGCCAGCAGAGGCTACTCTGGAAACACCATATATTTT. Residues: CASRGYSGNTIYF.

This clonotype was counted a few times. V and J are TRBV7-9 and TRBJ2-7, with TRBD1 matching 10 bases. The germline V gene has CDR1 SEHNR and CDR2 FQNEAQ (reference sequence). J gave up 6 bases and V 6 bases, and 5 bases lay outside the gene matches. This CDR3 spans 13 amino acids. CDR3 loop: CASSPGTGAEQYF. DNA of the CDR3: TGTGCCAGCAGTCCCGGGACAGGGGCCGAGCAGTACTTC.

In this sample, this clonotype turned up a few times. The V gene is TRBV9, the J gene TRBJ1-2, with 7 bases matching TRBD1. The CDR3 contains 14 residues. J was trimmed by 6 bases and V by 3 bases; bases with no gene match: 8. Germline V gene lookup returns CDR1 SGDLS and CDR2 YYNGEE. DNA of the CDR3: TGTGCCAGCAGCGCTCGACAGGGAAAGGATGGCTACACCTTC. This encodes CASSARQGKDGYTF.

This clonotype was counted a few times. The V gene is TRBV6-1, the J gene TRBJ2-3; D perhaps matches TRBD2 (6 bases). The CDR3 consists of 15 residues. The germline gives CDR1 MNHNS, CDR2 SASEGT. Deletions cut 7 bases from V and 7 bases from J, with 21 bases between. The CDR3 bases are TGTGCCAGCACCAAAAATGGGGCAGGGAGGAATACGCAGTATTTT. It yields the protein CASTKNGAGRNTQYF.

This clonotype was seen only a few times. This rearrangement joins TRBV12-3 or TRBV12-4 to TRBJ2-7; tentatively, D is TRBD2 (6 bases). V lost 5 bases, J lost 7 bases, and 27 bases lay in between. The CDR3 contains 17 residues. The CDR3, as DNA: TGTGCCAGCAGTCTGGCACCTGCGGGGCCCCGGAGGTGGGAGCAGTACTTC. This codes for CASSLAPAGPRRWEQYF.

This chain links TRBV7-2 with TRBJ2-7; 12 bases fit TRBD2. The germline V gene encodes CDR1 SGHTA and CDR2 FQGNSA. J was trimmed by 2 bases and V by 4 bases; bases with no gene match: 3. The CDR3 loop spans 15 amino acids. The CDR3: CASSSRLAGAYEQYF. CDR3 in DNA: TGTGCCAGCAGCTCTAGACTAGCGGGGGCCTACGAGCAGTACTTC.

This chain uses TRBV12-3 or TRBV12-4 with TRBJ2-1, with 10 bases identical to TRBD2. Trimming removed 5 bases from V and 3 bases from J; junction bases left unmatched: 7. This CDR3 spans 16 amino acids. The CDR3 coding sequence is TGTGCCAGCAGTCCCCCCCTAGCGGGGGACTACAATGAGCAGTTCTTC. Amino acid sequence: CASSPPLAGDYNEQFF.

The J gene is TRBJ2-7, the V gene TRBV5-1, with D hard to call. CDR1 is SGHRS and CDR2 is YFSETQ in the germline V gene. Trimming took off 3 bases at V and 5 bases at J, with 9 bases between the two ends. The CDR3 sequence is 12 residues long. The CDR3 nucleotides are TGCGCCAGCAGCTCCGACGCGAACGAGCAGTACTTC. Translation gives CASSSDANEQYF.

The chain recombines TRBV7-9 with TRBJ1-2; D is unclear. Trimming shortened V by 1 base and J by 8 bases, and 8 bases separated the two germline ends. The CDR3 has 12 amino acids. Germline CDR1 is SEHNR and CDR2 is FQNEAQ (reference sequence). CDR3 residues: CASSLGDGGYTF. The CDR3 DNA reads TGTGCCAGCAGCTTAGGTGACGGGGGCTACACCTTC.

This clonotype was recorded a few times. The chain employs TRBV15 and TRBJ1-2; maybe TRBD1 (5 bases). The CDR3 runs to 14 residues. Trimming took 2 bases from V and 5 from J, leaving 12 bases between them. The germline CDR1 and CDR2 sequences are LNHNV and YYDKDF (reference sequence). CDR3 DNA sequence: TGTGCCACCAGCAGACAAGACAGACAATATGGCTACACCTTC. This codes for CATSRQDRQYGYTF.